The T cell receptor (beta chain) under discussion was sequenced for a study of T cells in Graves' hyperthyroidism and ophthalmopathy (dated by TCRdb to the late 2010s). For the study in its entirety: Peripheral blood was sampled at the time of initial diagnosis, prior to any treatment. To identify distinguishing TCR V-J signatures, a discovery cohort of around 100 patients was used, comprising 43 with Graves' ophthalmopathy and around 60 with stable Graves' hyperthyroidism. Whether ophthalmopathy could be predicted prospectively was tested in an independent validation cohort made up of 18 to 20 hyperthyroidism patients plus 17 patients who later progressed to ophthalmopathy. For training and testing, the 100 or so patients in the discovery cohort were randomly divided in a 7:3 ratio. In addition, the study compared T-cell repertoires in thyroid tissue and in blood from six Graves' hyperthyroidism patients. Once sampling was done, hyperthyroidism patients were given methimazole at a starting dose of 30 mg daily, whereas ophthalmopathy patients were given high-dose intravenous methylprednisolone. The paper describes TCR Vbeta CDR3 sequencing of some 130 peripheral blood samples, made up of 43 ophthalmopathy patients, some 76 hyperthyroidism patients and about 17 progressor patients. Study-wide conclusions, independent of this receptor: Ophthalmopathy was separated from stable hyperthyroidism by a 13 V-J signature model, with about 86% sensitivity and approximately 81% specificity obtained in cross-validation and 80%/75% obtained in testing. No statistical method was used to fix the sample size in advance, and group allocation was not hidden from the investigators. In validation, the model predicted progression to ophthalmopathy a median of approximately 6.6 months before onset, with about 71% sensitivity and roughly 73% specificity. Blood samples also contained most of the expanded thyroid clonotypes (frequency above 0.001), which suggests that blood repertoires may reflect thyroid immune responses.

Note on this clonotype: Its antigen specificity is not known. No quality values exist for individual bases; no much larger clone is one base distant.

Stable Graves' hyperthyroidism was defined as no progression to ophthalmopathy during 18 months of follow-up. Hyperthyroidism patients were aged 18 to 65 years and newly diagnosed, with disease duration of less than 2 months. The study excluded patients with uncontrolled infections, other autoimmune diseases, pregnancy or lactation. Diagnoses relied on clinical symptoms, serum thyroxine and TRAb, thyroid ultrasound and orbital computed tomography. PBMCs were isolated from 8 to 10 ml of fresh peripheral blood by Ficoll-Paque density gradient centrifugation. Trizol reagent was used to extract total RNA, and RNA quality was then checked on an Agilent 2100 Bioanalyzer. Amplification of TCR beta CDR3 regions was carried out from RNA transcripts. The TCR CDR3 was subjected to a first round of RT-PCR using the HTBI primer set and the Qiagen OneStep RT-PCR kit. The libraries were constructed in a second round of multiplex PCR and then size-selected and purified. Libraries were sequenced paired-end with 100 bp reads on an Illumina HiSeq2000. The original pipeline was this. Raw data were processed with SOAPnuke, discarding reads with adapters, uncalled bases, mean Phred below 15, or no exact constant-primer or identifier match. High-quality paired reads were merged with COPE v1.2.5, and unique nucleotide sequences were defined as clonotypes. MiTCR v1.1 was used to align clonotypes to the IMGT TRBV, TRBD and TRBJ reference segments. Analysis was restricted to V-J combinations with a frequency above 0.0001, which covered just over 98% of repertoires. The TCS score was defined as F50 (clonal expansion) divided by E x V (chaos), with BLOSUM62-based TCRdist calculated between CDR3 peptides within each V-J. Welch's t-statistics and random forest reduced 500 to 550 V-J features to 10 to 15, which were used in a naive Bayes classifier (R e1071). TCRdb reprocessed the public reads (quality trimming at Q25 with fastp, clone calling with MiXCR) and kept in-frame beta chains. One record per CDR3 amino acid sequence lists the most common genes and DNA. These V and J calls derive from TCRdb rather than the authors' analysis. The sample table lists about 400,000 distinct CDR3 sequences, more than 20% of them with a count of one. 70% to 75% of the sample belongs to the ten largest clones.

The receptor was isolated from a man aged 50-59 years with Graves' hyperthyroidism. The sequencing input was blood.

The CDR3 has the sequence CASSESTEGRNEAFF. The DNA sequence is given as TGCGCCAGCAGTGAGTCGACGGAGGGGCGAAACGAAGCTTTCTTT. The sequence joins TRBV10-2 to TRBJ1-1; possibly the D gene is TRBD1, per 5 matching bases. There are 15 amino acids in the CDR3, from cysteine to phenylalanine inclusive. The DNA shown is the 45-base CDR3, in frame from base 1. V is cut by 0 bases and J by 8 bases, and the space between the germline ends is 16 bases. CDR1 is given as WSHSY and CDR2 as SAAADI, both from the germline V gene.